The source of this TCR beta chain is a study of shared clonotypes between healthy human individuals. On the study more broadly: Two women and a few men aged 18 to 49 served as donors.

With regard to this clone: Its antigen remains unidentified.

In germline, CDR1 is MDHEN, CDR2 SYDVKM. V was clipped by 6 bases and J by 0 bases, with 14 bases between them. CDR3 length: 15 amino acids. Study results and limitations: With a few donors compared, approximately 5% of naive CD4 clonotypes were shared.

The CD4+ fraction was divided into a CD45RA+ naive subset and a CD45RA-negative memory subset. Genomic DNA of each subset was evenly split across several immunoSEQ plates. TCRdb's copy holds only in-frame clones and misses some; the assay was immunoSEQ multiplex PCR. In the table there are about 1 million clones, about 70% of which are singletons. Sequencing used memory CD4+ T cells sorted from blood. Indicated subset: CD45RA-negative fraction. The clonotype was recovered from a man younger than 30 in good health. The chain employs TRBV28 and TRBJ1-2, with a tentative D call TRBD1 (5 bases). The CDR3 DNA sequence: TGTGCCAGCAGAGCGACACGACAGCCTAACTATGGCTACACCTTC. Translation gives CASRATRQPNYGYTF.